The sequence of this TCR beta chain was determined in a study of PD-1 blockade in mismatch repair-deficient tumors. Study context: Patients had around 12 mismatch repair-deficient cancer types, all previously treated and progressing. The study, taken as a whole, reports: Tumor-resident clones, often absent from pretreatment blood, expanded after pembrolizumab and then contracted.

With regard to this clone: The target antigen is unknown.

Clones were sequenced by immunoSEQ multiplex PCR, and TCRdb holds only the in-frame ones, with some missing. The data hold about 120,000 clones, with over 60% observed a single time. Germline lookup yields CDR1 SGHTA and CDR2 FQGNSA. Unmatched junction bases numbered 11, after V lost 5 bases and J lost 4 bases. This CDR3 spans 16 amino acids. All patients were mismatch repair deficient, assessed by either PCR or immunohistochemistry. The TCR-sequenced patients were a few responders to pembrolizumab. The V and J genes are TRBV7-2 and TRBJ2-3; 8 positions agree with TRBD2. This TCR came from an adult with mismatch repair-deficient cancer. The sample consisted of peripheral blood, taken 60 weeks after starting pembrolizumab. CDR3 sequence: CASSPPSSGIADTQYF. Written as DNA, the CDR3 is TGTGCCAGCAGCCCTCCTAGTAGCGGGATAGCAGATACGCAGTATTTT.